Listed here are 7 T cell receptor beta chains from one sample, sequenced in a study of T cells after yellow fever vaccination. One entry per CDR3 protein results from TCRdb running MiXCR on the 5' RACE reads. In the table there are 350,000 to 550,000 distinct CDR3 sequences, approximately 19% of which are singletons. The specimen was PBMCs, collected before the yellow fever booster vaccination. Receptors were obtained from a man between 18 and 35 years old who received the YFV17D yellow fever vaccine.

The chain employs TRBV4-3 and TRBJ2-4, with TRBD1 matching 8 bases. Germline V gene data show CDR1 as LGHNA and CDR2 as YSLEER. The CDR3 extends over 16 amino acids. Unmatched junction bases numbered 8, after V lost 3 bases and J lost 4 bases. CDR3 loop: CASSHELDREKNIQYF. CDR3 DNA: TGCGCCAGCAGCCATGAATTGGACAGGGAGAAAAACATTCAGTACTTC.

This clonotype came up a few times. This chain uses TRBV5-1 with TRBJ1-6; TRBD1 might be the D (5 bases). V was pared by 4 bases and J by 8 bases, with 13 bases between. The CDR3 consists of 14 residues. CDR1 and CDR2 from the germline V gene are SGHRS and YFSETQ. The CDR3 loop is CASSQDTGDSPLHF. CDR3 in DNA: TGCGCCAGCAGCCAGGACACCGGGGATTCACCCCTCCACTTT.

The genes are TRBV6-2 or TRBV6-3 and TRBJ2-7, with unresolved D. Germline CDR1 is MNHEY and CDR2 is SVGEGT. V lost 0 bases and J lost 0, with 12 bases in between. CDR3 length: 16 residues. CDR3: CASSYSRQAGSYEQYV. The CDR3 DNA sequence: TGTGCCAGCAGTTACTCGAGGCAGGCCGGCTCCTACGAGCAGTACGTC.

V and J are TRBV7-2 and TRBJ2-3, with D perhaps TRBD2 (6 bases). The germline V and J ends were trimmed by 1 base and 5 bases, with 10 bases remaining between them. CDR3 length: 14 residues. Germline V CDR1 and CDR2: SGHTA, FQGNSA. CDR3 protein: CASSLGGRRDTQYF. The CDR3 bases are TGTGCCAGCAGCTTAGGAGGGAGGAGAGATACGCAGTATTTT. The complete variable domain, with remaining parts taken from reference TRBV7-2 and TRBJ2-3, reads GAGVSQSPSNKVTEKGKDVELRCDPISGHTALYWYRQSLGQGLEFLIYFQGNSAPDKSGLPSDRFSAERTGGSVSTLTIQRTQQEDSAVYLCASSLGGRRDTQYFGPGTRLTVL.

This clonotype was seen ten or more times. This chain connects TRBV7-2 to TRBJ1-2; 10 nucleotides align to TRBD1. The CDR3 spans 17 residues. The germline CDR1 and CDR2 sequences are SGHTA and FQGNSA. J lost 6 bases, V lost 1 base, and 11 bases had no gene match. The DNA for the CDR3 is TGTGCCAGCAGCTTAGGGGGACAGGGGTTAAAGAAGCATGGCTACACCTTC. Translating it yields CASSLGGQGLKKHGYTF.

This chain uses TRBV6-1 with TRBJ1-1, with 7 bases matching TRBD1. With 2 bases clipped from V and 4 bases from J, the junction kept 10 bases outside the gene matches. This CDR3 is 16 amino acids long. Germline-derived CDR1 and CDR2 are MNHNS and SASEGT. The CDR3 loop is CASSEQNRGPATEAFF. DNA for the CDR3: TGTGCCAGCAGTGAACAGAACAGGGGCCCGGCCACTGAAGCTTTCTTT.

The chain carries TRBV20-1 and TRBJ2-7; 7 bases fit TRBD1. The CDR3 length is 16 residues. V was clipped by 7 bases and J by 4 bases; unmatched bases: 19. Germline assignment: CDR1 DFQATT and CDR2 SNEGSKA (reference sequence). CDR3: CSVPPLGTESPYEQYV. DNA of the CDR3: TGCAGTGTTCCGCCTCTCGGGACAGAATCCCCTTACGAGCAGTACGTC.